This T cell receptor beta chain appears in the sequencing data of a study of CD8+ T cells in alopecia areata. Regarding the study as a whole: On tofacitinib, scalp clonality and expanded CD8+ clones among top 100 fell significantly. Scalp and blood retained many expanded lesional clones during tofacitinib.

RNA, once extracted, was reverse transcribed into cDNA for use as the sequencing template. Produced via immunoSEQ multiplex PCR; TCRdb's table is partial and in-frame only. Among approximately 100,000 clones listed, about nine tenths were seen once. Treatment described: oral pan-JAK inhibitor, 5-10 mg twice daily. It was from alopecia areata patients that lesional scalp punch biopsies and peripheral blood were collected. The germline gives CDR1 MNHEY, CDR2 SMNVEV (reference sequence). This CDR3 contains 14 residues. V lost 3 bases and J 6 bases, leaving 12 bases between the germline ends. With regard to this clone: Antigen specificity is unknown.

This chain connects TRBV27 to TRBJ2-1; tentative D call: TRBD1 (5 bases). Material: CD8+ T cells sorted from blood, obtained between weeks 30 and 35, from a patient treated with tofacitinib. This TCR came from a human donor with alopecia areata. The CDR3 nucleotides are TGTGCCAGCAGTTTCAGCAGGGCGAGCAATGAGCAGTTCTTC. It yields the protein CASSFSRASNEQFF.